The next 14 T cell receptor beta chains were all read from a single sample in a study of T cells in Graves' hyperthyroidism and ophthalmopathy. TCR beta CDR3 region amplification was performed from RNA transcripts. The HTBI primer set served for first-round RT-PCR of the TCR CDR3. MiXCR, applied by TCRdb to the multiplex PCR reads, yields one record per CDR3 protein. This sample has around 570,000 distinct CDR3 sequences, with 20% found just once. Sequenced sample: blood. The receptors stem from a man aged 35 to 55 with Graves' ophthalmopathy.

This clonotype showed up just a few times. The V call is TRBV6-1, the J call TRBJ1-5; D not resolved. CDR1 is MNHNS and CDR2 is SASEGT in the germline V gene. The CDR3 extends over 17 amino acids. V was trimmed by 5 bases and J by 5 bases, leaving 22 bases between them. This CDR3 reads CASSTPPGLGNYQPQHF. The CDR3 DNA reads as TGTGCCAGCAGTACCCCACCGGGATTGGGGAACTATCAGCCCCAGCATTTT.

V and J are TRBV28 and TRBJ2-5; 11 bases map to TRBD2. Germline trimming cut 6 bases from V and 5 bases from J; bases unmatched to any gene: 2. The germline gives CDR1 MDHEN, CDR2 SYDVKM. This CDR3 contains 13 residues. CDR3 nucleotides: TGTGCCAGCAGATCTAGCGGGAGGGAGACCCAGTACTTC. Protein sequence: CASRSSGRETQYF.

The J gene is TRBJ2-7, the V gene TRBV29-1; the match to TRBD1 covers 11 bases. CDR3 length: 14 residues. The germline V gene has CDR1 SQVTM and CDR2 ANQGSEA. The V segment lost 5 bases and the J segment 6 bases; nucleotides outside the gene matches: 9. The CDR3 DNA follows: TGCAGCGTTAGCAGGGGGACAGGGGGTGCCGAGCAGTACTTC. Translating gives CSVSRGTGGAEQYF.

V and J are TRBV25-1 and TRBJ1-2; D gene unclear. CDR1 MGHDK and CDR2 SYGVNS come from the germline V gene. The CDR3 runs 13 residues. V was trimmed by 6 bases and J by 7 bases, leaving 15 bases between them. The CDR3: CASSHKVSGGYTF. Written as DNA, the CDR3 is TGTGCCAGCAGCCACAAAGTCAGCGGTGGCTACACCTTC.

This clonotype was recorded at least ten times. J is TRBJ2-5 and V is TRBV7-2, with TRBD2 as a possible D gene (6 bases). Germline V gene lookup returns CDR1 SGHTA and CDR2 FQGNSA. This CDR3 region has 15 residues. V lost 3 bases and J 1 base, leaving 12 bases between the germline ends. The CDR3 DNA follows: TGTGCCAGCAGCTTTCGGGCGGGGAGCCAAGAGACCCAGTACTTC. Amino acids: CASSFRAGSQETQYF.

This clonotype was found a few times. The rearrangement joins TRBV9 to TRBJ1-2; D may be TRBD1 (5 bases). Trimming stripped 0 bases from V and 5 bases from J, with 14 bases between. The germline CDR1 and CDR2 sequences are SGDLS and YYNGEE. The length of the CDR3 is 15 residues. CDR3 nucleotide sequence: TGTGCCAGCAGCGTAGTCCAGGGAGGCGGTTATGGCTACACCTTC. Residues: CASSVVQGGGYGYTF.

V usage is TRBV6-1 and J usage is TRBJ1-2, with 10 bases aligning to TRBD1. The CDR3 has 16 residues. V dropped 0 bases and J dropped 4; count of bases not matched to a gene: 5. Germline assignment: CDR1 MNHNS and CDR2 SASEGT. In nucleotides, the CDR3 is TGTGCCAGCAGTGAAGCGACAGGGGGCTCTGGCTATGGCTACACCTTC. As protein: CASSEATGGSGYGYTF.

The V gene is TRBV28, the J gene TRBJ1-5; no clear D. The V end lost 3 bases, the J end lost 0 bases, and 6 bases lay between the germline ends. The V gene's germline CDR1 is MDHEN and CDR2 SYDVKM. The length of the CDR3 is 14 residues. CDR3 nucleotide sequence: TGTGCCAGCAGTTTGTCTCATAGCAATCAGCCCCAGCATTTT. It yields the protein CASSLSHSNQPQHF.

As regards this clonotype: This may arise from a read error, as a much more abundant clone is one base away. V is TRBV10-3 and J is TRBJ2-1; 7 bases align to TRBD2. Germline V gene lookup returns CDR1 ENHRY and CDR2 SYGVKD. The CDR3 is made up of 15 amino acids. The CDR3 region has the DNA TGTGCCATCAGTGAGGTGGCGGGAGTCTACAATGAGCGGTTCTTC. Translation gives CAISEVAGVYNERFF.

This clonotype was seen a handful of times. V and J are TRBV11-2 and TRBJ1-6; 8 bases match TRBD1. The CDR3 length is 15 residues. Germline loops: CDR1 SGHAT, CDR2 FQNNGV. The V gene end was trimmed by 2 bases and the J gene end by 9 bases; junction bases not matched to a gene: 6. For the CDR3, the DNA is TGTGCCAGCAGCTTATCCGGACAGGGCGCTTCACCCCTCCACTTT. Translating gives CASSLSGQGASPLHF.

This clonotype occurred a few times. The rearrangement links TRBV4-3 to TRBJ1-1; D unclear. With 2 bases removed from V and 2 bases from J, the gap between germline ends came to 15 bases. This CDR3 has 16 amino acids. CDR1 is LGHNA and CDR2 is YSLEER in the germline V gene. CDR3 region: CASSQHPSPGNTEAFF. CDR3 nucleotides: TGCGCCAGCAGCCAACATCCATCCCCCGGTAACACTGAAGCTTTCTTT.

The chain uses TRBV20-1 and TRBJ2-7; a possible D gene is TRBD2 (6 bases). CDR1 is DFQATT, CDR2 SNEGSKA, per germline (reference sequence). Trimming took 3 bases from V and 5 from J, leaving 11 bases between them. This CDR3 comprises 12 residues. The CDR3 DNA is TGCAGTGCTAGCGGGAGCGACCACGAGCAGTACTTC. Protein product: CSASGSDHEQYF.

The chain joins TRBV7-9 to TRBJ1-2; D is possibly TRBD1 (5 bases). Between the trimmed V and J ends, which lost 5 bases and 4 bases, there was a span of 14 bases. CDR1 and CDR2 (germline): SEHNR, FQNEAQ (reference sequence). The CDR3 loop spans 14 amino acids. CDR3 in amino acids: CASSEGRPLYGYTF. CDR3 DNA sequence: TGTGCCAGCAGCGAGGGACGGCCACTCTATGGCTACACCTTC. The full variable domain, in which reference TRBV7-9 and TRBJ1-2 provide the parts outside the CDR3, is DTGVSQNPRHKITKRGQNVTFRCDPISEHNRLYWYRQTLGQGPEFLTYFQNEAQLEKSRLLSDRFSAERPKGSFSTLEIQRTEQGDSAMYLCASSEGRPLYGYTFGSGTRLTVV.

V gene TRBV7-3 combines with J gene TRBJ2-3; TRBD2 agrees at 8 bases. Germline lookup yields CDR1 SGHTA and CDR2 FQGTGA. The CDR3 consists of 15 residues. J gave up 2 bases and V 2 bases, and 3 bases lay outside the gene matches. The CDR3: CASSLAGGITDTQYF. CDR3 bases: TGTGCCAGCAGCTTAGCGGGGGGCATCACAGATACGCAGTATTTT.